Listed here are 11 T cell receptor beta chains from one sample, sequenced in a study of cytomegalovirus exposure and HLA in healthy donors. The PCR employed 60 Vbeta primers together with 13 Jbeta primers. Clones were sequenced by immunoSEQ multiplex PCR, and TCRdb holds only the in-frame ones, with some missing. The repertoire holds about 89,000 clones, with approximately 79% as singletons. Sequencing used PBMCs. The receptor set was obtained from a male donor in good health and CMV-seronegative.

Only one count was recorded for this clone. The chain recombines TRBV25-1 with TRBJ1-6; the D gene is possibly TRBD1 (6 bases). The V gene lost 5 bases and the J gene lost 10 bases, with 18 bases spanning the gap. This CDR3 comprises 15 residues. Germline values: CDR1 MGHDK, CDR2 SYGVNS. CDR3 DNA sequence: TGTGCCAGCAGTCCCCCCGTGGGGGGGCAGTCACCCCTCCACTTT. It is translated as CASSPPVGGQSPLHF.

The CDR3 loop is CASSSGKTSGDTQYF. CDR3 nucleotide sequence: TGTGCCAGCAGTTCAGGAAAGACTAGCGGAGATACGCAGTATTTT. The chain links TRBV6-5 to TRBJ2-3; 9 bases match TRBD2. The germline V gene encodes CDR1 MNHEY and CDR2 SVGAGI. J was trimmed by 5 bases and V by 4 bases; bases with no gene match: 7. There are 15 residues in the CDR3.

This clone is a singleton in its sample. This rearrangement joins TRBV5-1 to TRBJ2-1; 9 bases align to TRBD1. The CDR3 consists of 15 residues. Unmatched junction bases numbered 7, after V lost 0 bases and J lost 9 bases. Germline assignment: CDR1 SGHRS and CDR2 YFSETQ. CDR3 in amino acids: CASSLAPTGGGEQFF. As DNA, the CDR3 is TGCGCCAGCAGCTTGGCCCCTACAGGGGGCGGTGAGCAGTTCTTC.

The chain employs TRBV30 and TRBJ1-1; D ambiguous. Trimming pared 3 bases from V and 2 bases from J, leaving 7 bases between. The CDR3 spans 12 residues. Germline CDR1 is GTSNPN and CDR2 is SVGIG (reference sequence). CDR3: CAWRRGNTEAFF. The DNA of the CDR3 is TGTGCCTGGAGACGGGGAAACACTGAAGCTTTCTTT.

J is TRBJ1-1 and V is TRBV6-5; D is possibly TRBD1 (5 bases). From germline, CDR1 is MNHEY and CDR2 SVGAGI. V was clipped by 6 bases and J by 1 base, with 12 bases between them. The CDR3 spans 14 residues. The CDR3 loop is CASRYGTGNTEAFF. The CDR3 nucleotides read TGTGCCAGCAGGTACGGTACAGGGAACACTGAAGCTTTCTTT.

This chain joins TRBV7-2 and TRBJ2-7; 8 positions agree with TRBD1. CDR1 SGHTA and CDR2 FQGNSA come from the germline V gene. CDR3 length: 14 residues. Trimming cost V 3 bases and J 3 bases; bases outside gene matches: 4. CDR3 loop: CASSFSTGGYEQYF. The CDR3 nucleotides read TGTGCCAGCAGCTTTTCTACAGGGGGCTACGAGCAGTACTTC.

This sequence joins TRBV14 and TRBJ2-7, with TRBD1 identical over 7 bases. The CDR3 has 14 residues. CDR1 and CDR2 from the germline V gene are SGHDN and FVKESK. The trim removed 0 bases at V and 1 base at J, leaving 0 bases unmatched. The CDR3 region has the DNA TGTGCCAGCAGCCAAGAGGGACAGTCCTACGAGCAGTACTTC. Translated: CASSQEGQSYEQYF.

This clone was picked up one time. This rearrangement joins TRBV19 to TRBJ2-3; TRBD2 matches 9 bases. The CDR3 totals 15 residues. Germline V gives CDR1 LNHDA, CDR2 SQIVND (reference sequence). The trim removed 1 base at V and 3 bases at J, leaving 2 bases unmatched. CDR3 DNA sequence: TGTGCCAGTAGTATAGTAGCGGGAGAGACAGATACGCAGTATTTT. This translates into CASSIVAGETDTQYF.

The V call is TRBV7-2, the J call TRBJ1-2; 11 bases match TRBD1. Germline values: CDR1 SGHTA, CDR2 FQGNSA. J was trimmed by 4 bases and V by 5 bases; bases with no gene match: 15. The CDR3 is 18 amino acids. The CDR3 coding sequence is TGTGCCAGCAGCCTGCGTCCCGGGACAGGGGGTCTGACCTATGGCTACACCTTC. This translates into CASSLRPGTGGLTYGYTF.

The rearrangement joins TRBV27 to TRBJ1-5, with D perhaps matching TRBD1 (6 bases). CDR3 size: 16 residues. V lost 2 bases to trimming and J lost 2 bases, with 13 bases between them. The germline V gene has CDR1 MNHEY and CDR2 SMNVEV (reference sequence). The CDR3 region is CASSLVGGGGNQPQHF. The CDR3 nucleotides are TGTGCCAGCAGTTTAGTAGGGGGTGGGGGCAATCAGCCCCAGCATTTT.

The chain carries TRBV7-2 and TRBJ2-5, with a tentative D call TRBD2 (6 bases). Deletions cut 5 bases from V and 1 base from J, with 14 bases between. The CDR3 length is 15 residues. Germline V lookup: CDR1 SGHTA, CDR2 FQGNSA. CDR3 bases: TGTGCCAGCAGCCCCAATTATAGCGGCCAAGAGACCCAGTACTTC. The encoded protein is CASSPNYSGQETQYF.